This T cell receptor beta chain was sequenced in a study of T cells in Graves' hyperthyroidism and ophthalmopathy. General observations from the study: Before onset, ophthalmopathy was predicted by the model a median 6.5 months earlier. The blood repertoire included most of the expanded thyroid clonotypes above 0.001.

TCR beta CDR3 sequences were amplified from RNA transcripts. HTBI primers drove first-round RT-PCR of the TCR CDR3. TCRdb re-called the multiplex PCR reads through MiXCR, storing one row per CDR3 protein. Of about 540,000 distinct CDR3 sequences in the sample, roughly 46% were seen once. Clinical symptoms, serum thyroxine, TRAb, thyroid ultrasound and orbital computed tomography informed diagnoses. Worth noting for this clonotype: What it binds is unknown. A much larger clone lies a single base off, so this may be a read error.

This clonotype originated in a woman aged 18-29 years with Graves' hyperthyroidism. What was sequenced was peripheral blood or thyroid tissue (not recorded which).

DNA of the CDR3: TGTGCCAGCAGTGGTCCGGGACAGTTTGGAAACACCGTATATTTT. Translation gives CASSGPGQFGNTVYF. The chain is built from TRBV2 and TRBJ1-3; 7 bases are shared with TRBD1. The CDR3 runs 15 residues. Germline CDR1 is SNHLY and CDR2 is FYNNEI.